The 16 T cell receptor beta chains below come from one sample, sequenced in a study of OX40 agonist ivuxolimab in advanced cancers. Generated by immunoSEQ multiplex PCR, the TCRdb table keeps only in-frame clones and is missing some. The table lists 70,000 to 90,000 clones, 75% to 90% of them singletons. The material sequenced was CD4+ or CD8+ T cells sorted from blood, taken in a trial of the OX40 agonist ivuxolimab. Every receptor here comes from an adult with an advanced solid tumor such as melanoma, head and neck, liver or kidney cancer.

The CDR3 DNA sequence: TGTGCCAGCAGTCGATTTTCGCAGGGCTCCGAGCAGTACTTC. This encodes CASSRFSQGSEQYF. The chain couples TRBV9 to TRBJ2-7; a possible D gene is TRBD1 (5 bases). V lost 5 bases and J lost 6, with 18 bases in between. This CDR3 region has 14 residues. Germline values: CDR1 SGDLS, CDR2 YYNGEE.

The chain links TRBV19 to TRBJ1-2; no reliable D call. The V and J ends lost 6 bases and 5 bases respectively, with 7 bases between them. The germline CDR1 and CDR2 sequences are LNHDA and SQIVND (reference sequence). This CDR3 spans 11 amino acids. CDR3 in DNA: TGTGCCAGTAGAACGGAGTATGGCTACACCTTC. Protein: CASRTEYGYTF. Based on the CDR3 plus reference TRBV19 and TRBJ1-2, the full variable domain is DGGITQSPKYLFRKEGQNVTLSCEQNLNHDAMYWYRQDPGQGLRLIYYSQIVNDFQKGDIAEGYSVSREKKESFPLTVTSAQKNPTAFYLCASRTEYGYTFGSGTRLTVV.

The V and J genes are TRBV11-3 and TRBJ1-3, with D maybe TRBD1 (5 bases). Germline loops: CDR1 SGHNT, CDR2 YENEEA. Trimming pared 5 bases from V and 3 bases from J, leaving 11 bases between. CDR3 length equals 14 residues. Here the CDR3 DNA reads TGTGCCAGCAGCCCTTCAGGGAGTGGAAACACCATATATTTT. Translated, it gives CASSPSGSGNTIYF.

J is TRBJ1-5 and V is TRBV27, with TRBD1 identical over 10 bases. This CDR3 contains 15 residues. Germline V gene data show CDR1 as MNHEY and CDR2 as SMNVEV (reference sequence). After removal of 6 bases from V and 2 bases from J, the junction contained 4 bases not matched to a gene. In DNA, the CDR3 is TGTGCCAGCAGAGCCGGGACAGGGGGCAATCAGCCCCAGCATTTT. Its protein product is CASRAGTGGNQPQHF.

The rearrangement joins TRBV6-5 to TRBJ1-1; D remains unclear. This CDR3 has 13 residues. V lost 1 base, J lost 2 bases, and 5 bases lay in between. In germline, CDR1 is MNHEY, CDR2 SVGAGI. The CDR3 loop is CASSYYFNTEAFF. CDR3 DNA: TGTGCCAGCAGTTACTATTTCAACACTGAAGCTTTCTTT.

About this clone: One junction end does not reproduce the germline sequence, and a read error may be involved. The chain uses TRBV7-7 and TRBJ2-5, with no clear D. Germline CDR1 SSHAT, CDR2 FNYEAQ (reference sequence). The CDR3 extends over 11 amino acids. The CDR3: CASSAGETQYF. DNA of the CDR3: TGTGCTAGCAGTGCAGGAGAGACCCAGTACTTC.

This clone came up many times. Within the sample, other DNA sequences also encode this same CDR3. CDR3 nucleotides: TGTGCCAGCAGCTTTAGCGGGAGCTCCTACGAGCAGTACTTC. This encodes CASSFSGSSYEQYF. The chain recombines TRBV5-4 with TRBJ2-7; 9 nucleotides match TRBD2. The CDR3 length is 14 residues. V shed 2 bases, J shed 0 bases, and the junction held 0 bases outside the gene matches. Germline loops: CDR1 SGHNT, CDR2 YYREEE (reference sequence).

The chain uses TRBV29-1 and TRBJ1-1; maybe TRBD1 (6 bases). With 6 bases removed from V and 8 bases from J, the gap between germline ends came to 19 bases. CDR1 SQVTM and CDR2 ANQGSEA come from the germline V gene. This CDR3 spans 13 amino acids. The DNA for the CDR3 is TGCAGCGTGGTCACAGGGAAGAGTCGAGAAGCTTTCTTT. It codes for CSVVTGKSREAFF.

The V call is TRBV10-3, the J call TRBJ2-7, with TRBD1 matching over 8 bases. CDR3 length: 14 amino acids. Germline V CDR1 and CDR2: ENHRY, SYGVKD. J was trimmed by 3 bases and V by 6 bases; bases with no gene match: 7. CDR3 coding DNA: TGTGCCATCAGCGATGGGACAGGCGGCTACGAGCAGTACTTC. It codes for CAISDGTGGYEQYF.

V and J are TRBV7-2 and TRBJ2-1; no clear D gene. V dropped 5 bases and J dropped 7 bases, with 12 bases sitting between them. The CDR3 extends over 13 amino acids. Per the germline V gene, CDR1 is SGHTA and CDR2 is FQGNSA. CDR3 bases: TGTGCCAGCAGCATAACCCAATATAATGAGCAGTTCTTC. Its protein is CASSITQYNEQFF.

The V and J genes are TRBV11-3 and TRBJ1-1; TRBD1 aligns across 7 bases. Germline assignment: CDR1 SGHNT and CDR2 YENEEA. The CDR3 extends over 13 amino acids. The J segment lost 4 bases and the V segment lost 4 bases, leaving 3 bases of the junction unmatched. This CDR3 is CASSYQGGTEAFF. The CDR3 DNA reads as TGTGCCAGCAGCTACCAGGGGGGCACTGAAGCTTTCTTT.

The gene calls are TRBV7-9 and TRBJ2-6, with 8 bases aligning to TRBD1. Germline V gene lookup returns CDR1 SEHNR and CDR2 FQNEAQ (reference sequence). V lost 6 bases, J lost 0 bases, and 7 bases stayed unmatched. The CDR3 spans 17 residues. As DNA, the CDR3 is TGTGCCAGCAGGACAAAAACAGGGGGCTCTGGGGCCAACGTCCTGACTTTC. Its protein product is CASRTKTGGSGANVLTF.

DNA of the CDR3: TGTGCCAGCAGTGTGTTCAGAACTCCCTATAGCAATCAGCCCCAGCATTTT. Its translation: CASSVFRTPYSNQPQHF. V is TRBV2 and J is TRBJ1-5, with no clear D. CDR1 is SNHLY, CDR2 FYNNEI, per germline. The CDR3 sequence is 17 residues long. V shed 4 bases and J shed 0 bases, with 16 bases lying between them.

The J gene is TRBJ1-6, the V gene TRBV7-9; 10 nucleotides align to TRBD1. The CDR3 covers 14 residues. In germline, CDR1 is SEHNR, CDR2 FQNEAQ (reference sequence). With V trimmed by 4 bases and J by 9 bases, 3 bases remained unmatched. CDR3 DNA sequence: TGTGCCAGCAGCTGGACAGGGGGGGGTTCACCCCTCCACTTT. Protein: CASSWTGGGSPLHF.

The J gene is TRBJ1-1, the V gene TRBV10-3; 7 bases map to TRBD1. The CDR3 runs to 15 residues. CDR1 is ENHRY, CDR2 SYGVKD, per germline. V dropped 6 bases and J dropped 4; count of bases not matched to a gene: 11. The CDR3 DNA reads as TGTGCCATCAGGCCCGTAGACAGGGCGAGCACTGAAGCTTTCTTT. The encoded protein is CAIRPVDRASTEAFF.

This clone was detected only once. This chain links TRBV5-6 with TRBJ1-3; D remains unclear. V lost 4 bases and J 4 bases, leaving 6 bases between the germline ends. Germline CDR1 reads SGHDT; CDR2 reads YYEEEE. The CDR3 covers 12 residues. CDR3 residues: CASSRLGNTIYF. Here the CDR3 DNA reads TGTGCCAGCAGCCGGCTGGGAAACACCATATATTTT.